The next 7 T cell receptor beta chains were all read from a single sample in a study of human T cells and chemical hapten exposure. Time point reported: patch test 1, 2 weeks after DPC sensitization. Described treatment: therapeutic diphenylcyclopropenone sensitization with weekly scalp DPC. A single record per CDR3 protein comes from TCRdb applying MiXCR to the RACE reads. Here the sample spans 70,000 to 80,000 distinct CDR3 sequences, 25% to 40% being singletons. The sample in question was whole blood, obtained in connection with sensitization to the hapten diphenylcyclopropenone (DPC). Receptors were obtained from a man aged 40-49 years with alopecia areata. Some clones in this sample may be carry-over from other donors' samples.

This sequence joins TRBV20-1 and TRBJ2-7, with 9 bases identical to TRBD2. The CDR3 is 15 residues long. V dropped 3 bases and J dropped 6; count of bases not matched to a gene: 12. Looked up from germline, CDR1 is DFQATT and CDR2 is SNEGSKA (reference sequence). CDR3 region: CSARGHLAGTFEQYF. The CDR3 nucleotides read TGCAGTGCTAGGGGACACCTAGCGGGAACTTTCGAGCAGTACTTC.

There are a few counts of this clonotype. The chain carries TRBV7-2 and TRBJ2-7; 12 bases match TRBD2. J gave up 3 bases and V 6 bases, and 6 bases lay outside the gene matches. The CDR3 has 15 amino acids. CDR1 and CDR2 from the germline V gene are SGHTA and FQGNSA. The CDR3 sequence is CASREGTSGFYEQYF. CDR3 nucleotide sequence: TGTGCCAGCAGGGAGGGGACTAGCGGGTTCTACGAGCAGTACTTC.

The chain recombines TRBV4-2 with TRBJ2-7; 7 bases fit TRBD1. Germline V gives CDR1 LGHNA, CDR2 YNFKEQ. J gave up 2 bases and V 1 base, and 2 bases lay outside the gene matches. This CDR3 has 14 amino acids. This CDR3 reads CASSQVGTAYEQYF. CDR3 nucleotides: TGTGCCAGCAGCCAAGTCGGGACAGCCTACGAGCAGTACTTC.

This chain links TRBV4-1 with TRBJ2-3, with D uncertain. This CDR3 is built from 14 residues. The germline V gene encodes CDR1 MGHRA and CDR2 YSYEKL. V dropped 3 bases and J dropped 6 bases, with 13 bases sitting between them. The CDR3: CASSQGSAWDTQYF. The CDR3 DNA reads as TGCGCCAGCAGCCAGGGGTCGGCTTGGGATACGCAGTATTTT.

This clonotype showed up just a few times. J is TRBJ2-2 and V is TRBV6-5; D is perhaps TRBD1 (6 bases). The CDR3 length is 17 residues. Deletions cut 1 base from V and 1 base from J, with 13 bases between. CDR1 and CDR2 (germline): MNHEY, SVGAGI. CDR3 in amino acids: CASSYFTGIGNTGELFF. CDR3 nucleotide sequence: TGTGCCAGCAGTTACTTCACAGGGATTGGGAACACCGGGGAGCTGTTTTTT.

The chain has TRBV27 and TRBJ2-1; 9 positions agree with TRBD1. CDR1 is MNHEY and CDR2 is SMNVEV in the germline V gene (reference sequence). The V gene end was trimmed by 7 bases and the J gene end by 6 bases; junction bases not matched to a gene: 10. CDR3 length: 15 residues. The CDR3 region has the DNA TGTGCCAGCAATCAAGGGACAGGGAGTGGCAATGAGCAGTTCTTC. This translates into CASNQGTGSGNEQFF.

The CDR3, as DNA: TGTGCCAGCAGCGCCCAGGGGGCCTCAGATACGCAGTATTTT. Translation: CASSAQGASDTQYF. This sequence joins TRBV11-2 and TRBJ2-3; 8 positions agree with TRBD1. The J segment lost 4 bases and the V segment lost 5 bases, leaving 5 bases of the junction unmatched. Germline assignment: CDR1 SGHAT and CDR2 FQNNGV. The CDR3 contains 14 residues.